This T cell receptor (beta chain) came from a study of shared T cell receptors in the human thymus. The CDR3 runs 15 residues. After removal of 3 bases from V and 2 bases from J, the junction contained 6 bases not matched to a gene. Looked up from germline, CDR1 is SGHDT and CDR2 is YYEEEE. Produced via immunoSEQ multiplex PCR; TCRdb's table is partial and in-frame only. The repertoire consists of roughly 700,000 clones, with around 89% occurring once and the leading ten covering 0.0085% to 0.012%. This same sample was also taken into another study, of human thymus T cells. As reported in that work: It looked as if thymic and blood repertoires used V and J genes in a biased way.

This sequence originates from a boy younger than two with a congenital heart defect. Sequenced material: thymocytes. The J gene is TRBJ2-7, the V gene TRBV5-6, with 9 bases fitting TRBD1. The CDR3 coding sequence is TGTGCCAGCAGCTGTGAACAGGGGGCCACCTACGAGCAGTACTTC. It translates to CASSCEQGATYEQYF.